The clone carrying this T cell receptor beta chain was detected only a few times. The antigen is undetermined. This sample was included in a study of metastatic and nonmetastatic thyroid tumors. Whole-study findings and limits: It was reportedly found that TCR beta diversity was significantly higher in malignant thyroid tumors than in benign nodules, a difference seen in both blood and tumor samples.

TCRdb re-analyzed the PCR reads using MiXCR. The table lists about 32,000 clones, around a quarter of them singletons, with over 8.5% in the top ten. Germline loops: CDR1 MNHNS, CDR2 SASEGT. This CDR3 contains 16 residues. Deletions cut 6 bases from V and 0 bases from J, with 12 bases between. Prior to thyroid surgery, none of the patients had received any treatment. The sample taken for sequencing was blood. This chain joins TRBV6-1 and TRBJ2-6, with D perhaps matching TRBD1 (6 bases). The receptor comes from a female donor with papillary thyroid cancer or a benign thyroid nodule (not recorded which). Some clones in this sample may be carry-over from other donors' samples. DNA for the CDR3: TGTGCCAGCAGCCAGGGACATCACTCTGGGGCCAACGTCCTGACTTTC. Its protein product is CASSQGHHSGANVLTF.